This T cell receptor beta chain comes out of a study of identifying expanded T cells in peripheral blood. The junction had 9 bases not matched to a gene; V was cut back by 6 bases and J by 8 bases. The CDR3 length is 14 residues. The germline V gene has CDR1 SGHTA and CDR2 FQGNSA. Profiling relied on immunoSEQ multiplex PCR, and the TCRdb table lists in-frame clones only, not all of them. The sample carries roughly 82,000 clones, about 83% recorded once. The chain links TRBV7-2 to TRBJ2-1, with 8 bases matching TRBD2. Material for sequencing was blood. This clonotype originated in a person aged 18 to 75 in good health. In DNA, the CDR3 is TGTGCCAGCAGTCGCGATAGCGGGAACCATGAGCAGTTCTTC. This encodes CASSRDSGNHEQFF.